This T cell receptor (beta chain) stems from a study of blood T cell repertoires in COVID-19. Study context: The United States, Italy and Spain supplied acute and convalescent COVID-19 samples. Sources were T cells, B-cell-depleted T cells, or PBMCs; the material itself was cDNA or gDNA.

The CDR3 length is 16 residues. Enrolled during active infection, Seattle patients were then followed longitudinally. Profiling relied on immunoSEQ multiplex PCR, and the TCRdb table lists in-frame clones only, not all of them. Of approximately 260,000 clones detected, nearly 90% appear once; the ten largest clones hold under 2.5%. V is TRBV21-1 and J is TRBJ2-7; TRBD2, the D gene given by the table, was not confirmed from the DNA. TRBV21-1 is termed a pseudogene. Sequenced input: peripheral blood. The TCR comes from a woman aged 55 to 70 with COVID-19, enrolled during active disease. CDR3 DNA sequence: TGTGCCAGCAGCAAAGAGGGGGGAGGGGACCCCTACGAGCAGTACTTC. The encoded protein is CASSKEGGGDPYEQYF.